Given below is one TCR beta chain in context. Its antigen target is currently unknown. No qualities accompany the bases; no much larger clone lies one base away. The library was produced with UMI-ligation and nested PCR. The beta constant-region primer consisted of an equimolar mixture of two oligonucleotides that together covered TRBC1 and TRBC2. Four rounds of PCR, combining the SP2 primer with nested alpha and beta constant-region primers, were used to amplify the ligated cDNA. A single-stranded oligonucleotide bearing the SP2 primer plus a 12-nucleotide UMI was ligated onto the 3' end of the cDNA by T4 RNA ligase 1. The ligation reaction was kept at 16 degrees C for roughly 19-24 hours. PCR2 was typically run as a SYBR Green qPCR and stopped at a predetermined threshold to prevent over-amplification. Every purification after the first one was done using Agencourt AMPure XP magnetic beads. Libraries were quantified by Qubit and checked on a TapeStation, with a main peak expected near 650 bp. Pooled libraries were sequenced on an Illumina MiSeq with v2 2x251 paired-end kits, typically giving about 0.85-2 million reads per sample. Each sample was pooled at approximately 4.3 nM, and about 4.5-7% PhiX was included to help cluster recognition. Per the authors' processing: Using tag matching that tolerated one base-pair mismatch, Decombinator assigned V and J genes to FASTQ reads that had been processed by Demultiplexor. By using UMIs, Collapsinator corrected both sequencing errors and the frequency errors caused by PCR heterogeneity. TCRs were translated and CDR3s were extracted from the conserved cysteine to the FGXG phenylalanine by CDR3Translator, with non-productive sequences being flagged. Repertoires were subsampled to equal numbers of UMI-defined TCRs before Gini, Shannon entropy and inverse Simpson indices were calculated. Clonotype abundance distributions were fitted to a power law by maximum likelihood within the linear range. When run on a single naive CD8 sample, MIGEC and the pipeline yielded similar UMI counts, similar unique TCR numbers and similar clonal distributions. In one analysis, naive TCRs also found in any memory subset of the same donor were removed from the naive repertoire. A set of several thousand CMV-associated CDR3 sequences, compiled from VDJdb and a published dataset, was used to search the repertoires. TCRdb took the public reads, trimmed them with fastp at Q25, ran MiXCR for clone calling and kept in-frame beta chains. Each entry is one CDR3 protein sequence, shown with its most common DNA and genes. Clone size and V and J calls follow TCRdb, not the original study. In all, the sample holds approximately 140,000 distinct CDR3 sequences, and under 25% of those were seen once. Roughly 0.6% of the sample is taken by the ten largest.

The sample originates from a study of naive and memory T cell subsets (dated by TCRdb to the late 2010s). Notes on the research overall: The study applied an open-source, UMI-based TCR alpha and beta sequencing pipeline to sorted naive and memory peripheral blood T cell subsets. RNA was DNase-treated and reverse transcribed with TCR constant-region primers, mostly using SuperScript III. IgG serology results and the functional CMV T cell responses were in complete agreement. Beyond this particular receptor, the publication reports: After error correction, over 95% of naive TCR sequences appeared only once, giving much steeper abundance distributions than memory subsets. A few larger clonotypes were present in naive repertoires, especially CD8 naive repertoires, and these clonotypes were possibly memory cells re-expressing CD45RA. In both CD4 and CD8 cells, the Gini index increased while Shannon and inverse Simpson diversity decreased from naive through CM, EM and EMRA. The repertoire findings for the naive and memory subsets could not be validated, as no ground truth was available. TCR abundance followed a power law whose exponent differed between naive and memory subsets but was consistent across the three individuals. RNA-based TCR counts may be influenced by expression changes linked to T cell activation and differentiation. Clonotypes were defined as single alpha or beta chain sequences, not paired alpha/beta receptors.

TCR alpha and beta chain libraries were amplified separately from the second PCR step onward. To determine each donor's CMV status, fresh PBMCs were stimulated overnight with CMV viral lysate, and IFNgamma production from CD4+ T cells was then assessed. Using Miltenyi beads, CD4 T cells were first positively selected, and CD8 T cells were then positively selected from the CD4-negative fraction. Cells stained for CD3, CD4, CD8, CD45RA, CD27 and a live/dead dye were sorted on a BD Aria II into four subsets by CD45RA and CD27. Three healthy volunteers provided blood, and each donor's sample was split into CD4 and CD8 T cells and then further divided into four differentiation subsets. Around 110 ml of peripheral blood was taken from each donor, and PBMC were separated by density-gradient centrifugation on Ficoll-Paque PLUS. The sorted cells were lysed in RLT buffer, after which RNA was extracted using a Qiagen RNeasy kit and kept at -80 degrees C.

Inclusive of the bounding cysteine and phenylalanine, the CDR3 is 15 residues long. Of all the DNA, just the CDR3 is kept, 45 bases in frame from base 1. For CDR1 and CDR2, the germline V gene (reference sequence) lists GTSNPN and SVGIG. Deletion took 2 bases off V and 0 bases off J, with a span of 11 bases between the germline ends. Specimen: naive CD8+ T cells from blood. This sample's cell subset or site label indicates: naive T cells, CD45RA high CD27+. The sequence joins TRBV30 to TRBJ1-3, with the D gene not confidently named. The source of this sequence is a human donor in good health. The nucleotide sequence reads as follows: TGTGCCTGGAGTATTGACCGAAACTCTGGAAACACCATATATTTT. It is translated as CAWSIDRNSGNTIYF.